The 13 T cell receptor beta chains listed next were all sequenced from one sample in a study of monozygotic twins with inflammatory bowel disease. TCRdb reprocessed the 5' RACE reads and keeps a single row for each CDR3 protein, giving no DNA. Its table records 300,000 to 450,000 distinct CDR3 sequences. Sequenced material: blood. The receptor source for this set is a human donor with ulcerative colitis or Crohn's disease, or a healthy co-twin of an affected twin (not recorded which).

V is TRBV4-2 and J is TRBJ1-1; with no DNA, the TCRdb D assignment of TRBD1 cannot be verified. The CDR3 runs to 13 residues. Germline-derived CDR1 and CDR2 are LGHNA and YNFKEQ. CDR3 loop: CASSHAQGTEAFF.

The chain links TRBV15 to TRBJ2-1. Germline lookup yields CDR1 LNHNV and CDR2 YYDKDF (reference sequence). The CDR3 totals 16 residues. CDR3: CATSRDSPSSYKEQFF.

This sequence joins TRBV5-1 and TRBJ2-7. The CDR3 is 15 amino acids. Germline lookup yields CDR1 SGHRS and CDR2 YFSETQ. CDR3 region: CASSWAQGSSYEQYF.

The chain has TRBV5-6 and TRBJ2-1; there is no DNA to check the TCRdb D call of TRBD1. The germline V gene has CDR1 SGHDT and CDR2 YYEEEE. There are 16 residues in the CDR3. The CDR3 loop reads CASSLAAGGAYNEQFF.

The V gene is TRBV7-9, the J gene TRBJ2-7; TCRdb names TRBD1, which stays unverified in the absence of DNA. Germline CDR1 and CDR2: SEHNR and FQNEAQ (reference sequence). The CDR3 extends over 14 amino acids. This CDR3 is CASSLAGQMYEQYF. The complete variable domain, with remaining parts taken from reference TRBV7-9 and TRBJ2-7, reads DTGVSQNPRHKITKRGQNVTFRCDPISEHNRLYWYRQTLGQGPEFLTYFQNEAQLEKSRLLSDRFSAERPKGSFSTLEIQRTEQGDSAMYLCASSLAGQMYEQYFGPGTRLTVT.

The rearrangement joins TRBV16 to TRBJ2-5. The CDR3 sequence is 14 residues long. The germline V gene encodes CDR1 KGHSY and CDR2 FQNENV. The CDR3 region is CASSHNYGKETQYF.

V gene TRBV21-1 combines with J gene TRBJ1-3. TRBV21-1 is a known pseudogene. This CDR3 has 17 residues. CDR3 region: CASGLNRKTASGNTIYF.

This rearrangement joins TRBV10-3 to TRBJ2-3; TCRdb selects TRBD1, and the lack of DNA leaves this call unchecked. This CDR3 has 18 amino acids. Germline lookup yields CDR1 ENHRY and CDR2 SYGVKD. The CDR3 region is CAISSPILQGRGTDTQYF.

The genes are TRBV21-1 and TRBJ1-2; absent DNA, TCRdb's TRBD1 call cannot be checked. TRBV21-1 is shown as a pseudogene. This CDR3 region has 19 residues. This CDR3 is CASSIPGGAPHTAFYGYTF.

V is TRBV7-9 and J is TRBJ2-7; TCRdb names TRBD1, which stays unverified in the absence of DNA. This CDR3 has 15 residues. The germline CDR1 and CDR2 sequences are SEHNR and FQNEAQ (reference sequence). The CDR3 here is CASSLVGQASYEQYF.

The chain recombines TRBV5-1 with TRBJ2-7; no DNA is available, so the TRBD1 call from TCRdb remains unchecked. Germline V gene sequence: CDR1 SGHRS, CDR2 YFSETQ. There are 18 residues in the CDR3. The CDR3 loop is CASSLRHALVTPSYEQYF.

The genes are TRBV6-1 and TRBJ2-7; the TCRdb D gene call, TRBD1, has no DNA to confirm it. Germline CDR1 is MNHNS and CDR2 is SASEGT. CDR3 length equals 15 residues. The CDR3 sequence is CASSHSRQVDFEQYF.

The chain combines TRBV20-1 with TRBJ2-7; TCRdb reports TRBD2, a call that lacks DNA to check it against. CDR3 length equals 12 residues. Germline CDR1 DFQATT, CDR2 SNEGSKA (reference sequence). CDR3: CSAPAEAYEQYF.